A selection of T cell receptor beta chains follows, all from one sample in a study of identifying expanded T cells in peripheral blood. Libraries were prepared by immunoSEQ multiplex PCR; TCRdb keeps only in-frame clonotypes and omits some of them. The data show over 90,000 clones, more than 70% seen once. The sequencing input was blood. The source is a person aged 18 to 70 in good health. Each CDR3 is given with its conserved first and last residue. Each record gives: J gene, clone size, V gene, D gene, CDR3 protein, CDR3 DNA. A D gene is named only where the DNA matches it firmly. Only part of the rows carry a size: once, few, many, or a class if the clone is expanded.

J: TRBJ1-1
size: .
V: TRBV4-3
D: .
CDR3: CASSRGRGTEAFF
DNA: TGCGCCAGCAGCCGGGGCCGGGGCACTGAAGCTTTCTTT

J: TRBJ2-3
size: .
V: TRBV4-3
D: .
CDR3: CATARTTTDTQYF
DNA: TGCGCCACCGCCAGGACGACCACAGATACGCAGTATTTT

J: TRBJ2-5
size: .
V: TRBV15
D: .
CDR3: CATSRGFASGAGETQYF
DNA: TGTGCCACCAGCAGAGGCTTCGCCTCAGGGGCAGGGGAGACCCAGTACTTC

J: TRBJ1-2
size: few
V: TRBV4-1
D: TRBD1
CDR3: CASSQQGEWNYGYTF
DNA: TGCGCCAGCAGCCAGCAGGGGGAATGGAACTATGGCTACACCTTC

J: TRBJ2-1
size: few
V: TRBV7-8
D: TRBD2
CDR3: CASSLRPPGGGRNEQFF
DNA: TGTGCCAGCAGCTTAAGGCCCCCTGGGGGAGGGAGGAATGAGCAGTTCTTC

J: TRBJ2-3
size: .
V: TRBV9
D: TRBD2
CDR3: CASSVGGSSFSTDTQYF
DNA: TGTGCCAGCAGCGTCGGGGGGTCCTCCTTTAGCACAGATACGCAGTATTTT

J: TRBJ2-7
size: .
V: TRBV6-5
D: TRBD1
CDR3: CASRSGTGVSEQYF
DNA: TGTGCCAGCAGATCTGGGACAGGGGTGTCCGAGCAGTACTTC

J: TRBJ1-3
size: .
V: TRBV6-5
D: .
CDR3: CASRQTTGSGNTIYF
DNA: TGTGCCAGCAGACAAACGACAGGCTCTGGAAACACCATATATTTT

J: TRBJ1-1
size: once
V: TRBV30
D: .
CDR3: CAWSLDEGGNTEAFF
DNA: TGTGCCTGGAGTTTGGACGAGGGAGGGAACACTGAAGCTTTCTTT

J: TRBJ1-2
size: .
V: TRBV7-3
D: TRBD1
CDR3: CASSYPGTGAGYTF
DNA: TGTGCCAGCAGCTACCCCGGGACAGGGGCTGGCTACACCTTC

J: TRBJ2-3
size: .
V: TRBV7-2
D: .
CDR3: CASSLGGTDTQYF
DNA: TGTGCCAGCAGCTTAGGGGGCACAGATACGCAGTATTTT

J: TRBJ1-5
size: .
V: TRBV19
D: .
CDR3: CASSTPHQPQHF
DNA: TGTGCCAGTTCCACCCCCCATCAGCCCCAGCATTTT

J: TRBJ1-6
size: .
V: TRBV7-6
D: .
CDR3: CASSVQGTDSPLHF
DNA: TGTGCCAGCAGCGTACAGGGTACGGATTCACCCCTCCACTTT

J: TRBJ1-5
size: .
V: TRBV19
D: .
CDR3: CASTPDGTRNQPQHF
DNA: TGTGCCAGTACCCCGGACGGAACGCGCAATCAGCCCCAGCATTTT

J: TRBJ1-1
size: .
V: TRBV6-1
D: .
CDR3: CASSERPLNTEAFF
DNA: TGTGCCAGCAGTGAGCGTCCTTTGAACACTGAAGCTTTCTTT

J: TRBJ2-5
size: .
V: TRBV9
D: TRBD2
CDR3: CASSPRSGSGLETQYF
DNA: TGTGCCAGCAGCCCCCGAAGCGGGAGTGGGCTGGAGACCCAGTACTTC

J: TRBJ2-5
size: .
V: TRBV30
D: .
CDR3: CAWSSGSVYETQYF
DNA: TGTGCCTGGAGTTCAGGGTCTGTTTACGAGACCCAGTACTTC

J: TRBJ2-7
size: .
V: TRBV4-1
D: TRBD2
CDR3: CASSPTGTSWYEQYF
DNA: TGCGCCAGCAGCCCCACCGGGACTAGCTGGTACGAGCAGTACTTC

J: TRBJ1-2
size: .
V: TRBV6-6
D: .
CDR3: CASSGDRNYGYTF
DNA: TGTGCCAGCAGTGGGGACCGGAACTATGGCTACACCTTC

J: TRBJ2-2
size: .
V: TRBV7-9
D: TRBD1
CDR3: CASSTGTGLFGELFF
DNA: TGTGCCAGCAGCACCGGGACAGGGCTCTTCGGGGAGCTGTTTTTT

J: TRBJ2-1
size: .
V: TRBV14
D: TRBD2
CDR3: CASSQGTSGGDEQFF
DNA: TGTGCCAGCAGCCAAGGGACTAGCGGGGGAGATGAGCAGTTCTTC

J: TRBJ1-3
size: .
V: TRBV2
D: .
CDR3: CASSEYGGYSGNTIYF
DNA: TGTGCCAGCAGTGAGTACGGGGGGTACTCTGGAAACACCATATATTTT

J: TRBJ1-4
size: .
V: TRBV29-1
D: .
CDR3: CSVEVGLKEKLFF
DNA: TGCAGCGTTGAAGTAGGTCTCAAGGAAAAACTGTTTTTT

J: TRBJ1-2
size: .
V: TRBV11-1
D: .
CDR3: CASSLAAGDYGYTF
DNA: TGTGCCAGCAGCTTAGCGGCAGGAGACTATGGCTACACCTTC

J: TRBJ1-3
size: .
V: TRBV4-1
D: .
CDR3: CASSQDRGVGSGNTIYF
DNA: TGCGCCAGCAGCCAAGACAGGGGAGTTGGGTCTGGAAACACCATATATTTT

J: TRBJ2-3
size: many
V: TRBV5-1
D: .
CDR3: CASSLGSITDTQYF
DNA: TGCGCCAGCAGCTTGGGTTCGATCACAGATACGCAGTATTTT

J: TRBJ2-6
size: .
V: TRBV28
D: .
CDR3: CASVLSGANVLTF
DNA: TGTGCCAGCGTTCTCTCTGGGGCCAACGTCCTGACTTTC

J: TRBJ2-3
size: .
V: TRBV4-1
D: .
CDR3: CASSQESRPGGTDTQYF
DNA: TGCGCCAGCAGCCAAGAGAGTAGGCCAGGGGGCACAGATACGCAGTATTTT

J: TRBJ2-1
size: .
V: TRBV7-9
D: TRBD2
CDR3: CASSLSVAGGSSGEQFF
DNA: TGTGCCAGCAGCTTATCCGTAGCGGGAGGTTCTTCAGGCGAGCAGTTCTTC

J: TRBJ2-7
size: .
V: TRBV10-3
D: .
CDR3: CAISESKATRSEQYF
DNA: TGTGCCATCAGTGAGTCGAAAGCCACCAGGTCCGAGCAGTACTTC

J: TRBJ1-1
size: .
V: TRBV21-1
D: .
CDR3: CASSKLEGGSLVSTEAFF
DNA: TGTGCCAGCAGCAAATTGGAAGGGGGTAGTTTGGTGAGTACTGAAGCTTTCTTT

J: TRBJ2-7
size: .
V: TRBV2
D: .
CDR3: CASREDRFEQYF
DNA: TGTGCCAGCAGGGAAGACAGATTCGAGCAGTACTTC

J: TRBJ1-5
size: .
V: TRBV5-1
D: TRBD1
CDR3: CASSRLGRGQGQPQHF
DNA: TGCGCCAGCAGCCGCCTTGGTAGGGGGCAGGGTCAGCCCCAGCATTTT

J: TRBJ2-3
size: few
V: TRBV19
D: .
CDR3: CASSKRGSPGGTDTQYF
DNA: TGTGCCAGTAGTAAAAGAGGGTCCCCCGGGGGCACAGATACGCAGTATTTT

J: TRBJ2-1
size: .
V: TRBV6-1
D: TRBD1
CDR3: CASRGTGGNEQFF
DNA: TGTGCCAGCAGGGGCACAGGGGGCAATGAGCAGTTCTTC

J: TRBJ1-1
size: .
V: TRBV2
D: .
CDR3: CASSNQGNTEAFF
DNA: TGTGCCAGCAGTAATCAGGGTAACACTGAAGCTTTCTTT

J: TRBJ1-4
size: .
V: TRBV7-8
D: .
CDR3: CASSSGQRGANEKLFF
DNA: TGTGCCAGCAGCTCGGGACAACGAGGGGCTAATGAAAAACTGTTTTTT

J: TRBJ1-5
size: .
V: TRBV28
D: .
CDR3: CASSTQPQPQHF
DNA: TGTGCCAGCAGTACCCAGCCCCAGCCCCAGCATTTT

J: TRBJ1-1
size: .
V: TRBV4-2
D: .
CDR3: CASSQGPGAGNTEAFF
DNA: TGTGCCAGCAGCCAAGGACCGGGGGCGGGGAACACTGAAGCTTTCTTT

J: TRBJ2-7
size: .
V: TRBV5-1
D: .
CDR3: CASSFSQGYEQYF
DNA: TGCGCCAGCAGCTTTAGTCAGGGCTACGAGCAGTACTTC

J: TRBJ1-2
size: .
V: TRBV5-1
D: TRBD1
CDR3: CASSSRDRDLNYGYTF
DNA: TGCGCCAGCAGCTCCCGGGACAGGGACCTCAACTATGGCTACACCTTC

J: TRBJ2-7
size: .
V: TRBV5-1
D: .
CDR3: CASSTARDTYYEQYF
DNA: TGCGCCAGCAGCACTGCGCGGGACACCTACTACGAGCAGTACTTC

J: TRBJ1-5
size: .
V: TRBV4-2
D: TRBD1
CDR3: CASSQWTGSQPQHF
DNA: TGTGCCAGCAGCCAATGGACAGGGAGTCAGCCCCAGCATTTT

J: TRBJ2-5
size: .
V: TRBV5-1
D: TRBD1
CDR3: CASSPYRQGGETQYF
DNA: TGCGCCAGCAGCCCATACCGACAGGGTGGAGAGACCCAGTACTTC

J: TRBJ1-2
size: .
V: TRBV10-1
D: TRBD1
CDR3: CASPQIRSGGSDYGYTF
DNA: TGCGCCAGCCCACAGATCAGATCAGGGGGAAGTGACTATGGCTACACCTTC

J: TRBJ1-1
size: .
V: TRBV2
D: .
CDR3: CASGQLYTEAFF
DNA: TGTGCCAGCGGACAGCTTTACACTGAAGCTTTCTTT

J: TRBJ2-1
size: .
V: TRBV5-1
D: TRBD1
CDR3: CASSLGTGENEQFF
DNA: TGCGCCAGCAGCTTGGGGACAGGGGAGAATGAGCAGTTCTTC

J: TRBJ2-5
size: .
V: TRBV14
D: TRBD2
CDR3: CASSQEIGTSGNQETQYF
DNA: TGTGCCAGCAGCCAAGAGATTGGGACTAGCGGGAACCAAGAGACCCAGTACTTC

J: TRBJ2-3
size: .
V: TRBV27
D: TRBD2
CDR3: CASSLRLAYSTDTQYF
DNA: TGTGCCAGCAGTCTAAGACTAGCCTATAGCACAGATACGCAGTATTTT

J: TRBJ2-7
size: many
V: TRBV4-1
D: .
CDR3: CASGRGADYEQYF
DNA: TGCGCCAGCGGCCGGGGGGCGGACTACGAGCAGTACTTC

J: TRBJ1-2
size: .
V: TRBV6-5
D: .
CDR3: CASTEMPYYGYTF
DNA: TGTGCCAGCACCGAGATGCCTTATTATGGCTACACCTTC

J: TRBJ2-1
size: .
V: TRBV9
D: TRBD1
CDR3: CASSPARDRNYNEQFF
DNA: TGTGCCAGCAGCCCTGCCCGGGACAGGAACTACAATGAGCAGTTCTTC

J: TRBJ2-1
size: .
V: TRBV4-3
D: TRBD2
CDR3: CASSQELVTTSGGYNEQFF
DNA: TGCGCCAGCAGCCAAGAGCTAGTGACTACTAGCGGGGGTTACAATGAGCAGTTCTTC

J: TRBJ1-5
size: once
V: TRBV6-5
D: TRBD1
CDR3: CASSYSGTDNQPQHF
DNA: TGTGCCAGCAGTTACTCCGGGACAGACAATCAGCCCCAGCATTTT

J: TRBJ2-7
size: .
V: TRBV5-4
D: TRBD1
CDR3: CASSSDRGAPEQYF
DNA: TGTGCCAGCAGCTCCGACAGGGGAGCCCCCGAGCAGTACTTC

J: TRBJ1-4
size: few
V: TRBV5-4
D: TRBD1
CDR3: CASSRGTGHEKLFF
DNA: TGTGCCAGCAGCCGAGGGACAGGGCATGAAAAACTGTTTTTT

J: TRBJ1-5
size: .
V: TRBV28
D: .
CDR3: CASSFYGNQPQHF
DNA: TGTGCCAGCAGTTTTTACGGCAATCAGCCCCAGCATTTT